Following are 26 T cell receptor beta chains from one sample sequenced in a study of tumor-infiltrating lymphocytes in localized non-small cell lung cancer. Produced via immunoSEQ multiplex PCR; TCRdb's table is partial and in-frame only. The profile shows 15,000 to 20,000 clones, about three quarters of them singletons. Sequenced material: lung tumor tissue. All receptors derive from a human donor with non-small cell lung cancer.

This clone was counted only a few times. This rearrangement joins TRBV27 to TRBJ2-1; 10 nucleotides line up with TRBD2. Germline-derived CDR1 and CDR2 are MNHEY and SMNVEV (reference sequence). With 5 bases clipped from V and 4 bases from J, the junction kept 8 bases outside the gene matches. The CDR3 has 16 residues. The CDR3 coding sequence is TGTGCCAGCAGTCTTTTAGCGGGGGGAATGTACAATGAGCAGTTCTTC. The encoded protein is CASSLLAGGMYNEQFF.

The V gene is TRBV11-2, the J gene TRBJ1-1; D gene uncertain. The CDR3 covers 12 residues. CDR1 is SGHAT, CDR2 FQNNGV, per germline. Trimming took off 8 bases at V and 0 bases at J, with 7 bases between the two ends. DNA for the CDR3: TGTGCCAGCGCCACCATGAACACTGAAGCTTTCTTT. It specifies CASATMNTEAFF.

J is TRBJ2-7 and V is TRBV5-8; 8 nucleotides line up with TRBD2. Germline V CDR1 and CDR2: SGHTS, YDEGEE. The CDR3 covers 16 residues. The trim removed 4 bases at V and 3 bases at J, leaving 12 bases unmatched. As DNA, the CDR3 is TGTGCCAGCAGCGGCACCGGCCTAGCGGGCCTCTACGAGCAGTACTTC. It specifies CASSGTGLAGLYEQYF.

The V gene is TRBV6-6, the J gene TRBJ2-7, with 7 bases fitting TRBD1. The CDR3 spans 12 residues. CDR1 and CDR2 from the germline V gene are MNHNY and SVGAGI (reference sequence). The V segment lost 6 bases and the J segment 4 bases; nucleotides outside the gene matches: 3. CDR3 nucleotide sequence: TGTGCCAGCAGAACAGGGGCTTACGAGCAGTACTTC. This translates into CASRTGAYEQYF.

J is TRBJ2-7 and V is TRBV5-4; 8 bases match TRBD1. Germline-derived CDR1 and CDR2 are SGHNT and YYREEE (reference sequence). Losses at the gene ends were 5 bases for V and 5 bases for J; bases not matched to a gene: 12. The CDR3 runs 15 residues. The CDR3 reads CASRFTGGRMDEQYF. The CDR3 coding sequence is TGTGCCAGCAGATTTACAGGGGGGCGAATGGACGAGCAGTACTTC.

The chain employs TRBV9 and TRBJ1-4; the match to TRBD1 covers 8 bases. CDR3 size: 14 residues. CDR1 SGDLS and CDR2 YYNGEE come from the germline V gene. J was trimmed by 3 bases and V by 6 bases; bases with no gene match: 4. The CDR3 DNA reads TGTGCCAGCACCCCGACAGGGGCTAATGAAAAACTGTTTTTT. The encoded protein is CASTPTGANEKLFF.

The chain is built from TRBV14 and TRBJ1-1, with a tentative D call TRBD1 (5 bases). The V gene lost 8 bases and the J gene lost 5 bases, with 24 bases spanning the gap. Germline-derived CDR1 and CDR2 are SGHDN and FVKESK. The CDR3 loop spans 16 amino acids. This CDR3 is CASQTEGGPGVTEAFF. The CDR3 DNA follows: TGTGCCAGCCAGACCGAAGGCGGGCCGGGGGTGACTGAAGCTTTCTTT.

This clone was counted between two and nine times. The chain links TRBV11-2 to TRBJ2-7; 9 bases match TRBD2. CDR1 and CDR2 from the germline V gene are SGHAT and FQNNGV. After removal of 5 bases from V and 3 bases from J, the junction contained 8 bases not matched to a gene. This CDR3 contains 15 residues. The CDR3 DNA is TGTGCCAGCAGCCCGAGCGGGAGGACGATCTACGAGCAGTACTTC. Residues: CASSPSGRTIYEQYF.

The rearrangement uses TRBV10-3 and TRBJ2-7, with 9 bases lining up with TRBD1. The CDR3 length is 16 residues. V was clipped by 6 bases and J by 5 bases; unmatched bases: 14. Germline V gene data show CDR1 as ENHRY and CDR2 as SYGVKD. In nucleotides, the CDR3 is TGTGCCATCAGGGCTTCATGGGGACAGGGAGTTCACGAGCAGTACTTC. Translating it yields CAIRASWGQGVHEQYF.

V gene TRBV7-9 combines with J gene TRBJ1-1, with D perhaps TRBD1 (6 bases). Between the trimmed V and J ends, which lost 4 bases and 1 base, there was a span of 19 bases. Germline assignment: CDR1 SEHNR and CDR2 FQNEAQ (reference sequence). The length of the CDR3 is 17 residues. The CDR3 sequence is CASSSRGGEWENTEAFF. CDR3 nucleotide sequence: TGTGCCAGCAGCTCTAGGGGGGGTGAATGGGAGAACACTGAAGCTTTCTTT.

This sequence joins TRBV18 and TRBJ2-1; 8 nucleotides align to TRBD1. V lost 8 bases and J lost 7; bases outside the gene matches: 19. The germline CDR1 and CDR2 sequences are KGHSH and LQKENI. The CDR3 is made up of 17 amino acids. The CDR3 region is CASPTGVGGGPANEQFF. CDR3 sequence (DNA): TGTGCCAGCCCGACAGGGGTCGGAGGGGGGCCGGCGAATGAGCAGTTCTTC.

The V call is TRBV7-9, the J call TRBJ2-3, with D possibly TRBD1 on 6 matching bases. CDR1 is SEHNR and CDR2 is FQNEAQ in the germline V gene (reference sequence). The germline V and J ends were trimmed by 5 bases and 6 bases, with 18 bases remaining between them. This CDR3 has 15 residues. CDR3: CASSADLGAVDTQYF. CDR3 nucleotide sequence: TGTGCCAGCAGCGCGGATCTGGGGGCGGTGGATACGCAGTATTTT.

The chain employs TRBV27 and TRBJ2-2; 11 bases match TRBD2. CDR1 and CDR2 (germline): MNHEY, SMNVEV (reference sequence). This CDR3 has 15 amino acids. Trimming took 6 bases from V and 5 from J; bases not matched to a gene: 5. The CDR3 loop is CASSLRTSGTGELFF. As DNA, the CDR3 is TGTGCCAGCAGCCTACGGACTAGCGGGACCGGGGAGCTGTTTTTT.

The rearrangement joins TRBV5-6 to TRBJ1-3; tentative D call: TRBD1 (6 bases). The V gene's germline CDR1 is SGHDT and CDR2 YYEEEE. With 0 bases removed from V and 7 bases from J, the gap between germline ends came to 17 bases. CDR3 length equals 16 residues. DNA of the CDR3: TGTGCCAGCAGCTTGGCCATCGGGGGCTACTGGAACACCATATATTTT. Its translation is CASSLAIGGYWNTIYF.

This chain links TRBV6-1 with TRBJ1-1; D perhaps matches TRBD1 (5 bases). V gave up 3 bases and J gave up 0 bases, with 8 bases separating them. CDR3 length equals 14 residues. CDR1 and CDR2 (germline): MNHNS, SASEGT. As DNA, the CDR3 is TGTGCCAGCAGTGAGGGGCAGTTGAACACTGAAGCTTTCTTT. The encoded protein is CASSEGQLNTEAFF.

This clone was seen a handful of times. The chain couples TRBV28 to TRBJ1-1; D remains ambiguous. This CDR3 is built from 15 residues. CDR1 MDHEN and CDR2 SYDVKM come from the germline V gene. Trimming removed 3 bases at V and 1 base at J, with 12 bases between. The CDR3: CASSFILSANTEAFF. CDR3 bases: TGTGCCAGCAGTTTCATCCTCTCGGCGAACACTGAAGCTTTCTTT. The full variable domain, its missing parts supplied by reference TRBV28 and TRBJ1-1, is DVKVTQSSRYLVKRTGEKVFLECVQDMDHENMFWYRQDPGLGLRLIYFSYDVKMKEKGDIPEGYSVSREKKERFSLILESASTNQTSMYLCASSFILSANTEAFFGQGTRLTVV.

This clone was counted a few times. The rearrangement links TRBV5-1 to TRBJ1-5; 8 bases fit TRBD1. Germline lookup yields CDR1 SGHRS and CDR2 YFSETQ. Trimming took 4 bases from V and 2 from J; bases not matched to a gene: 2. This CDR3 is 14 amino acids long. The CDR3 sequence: CASSETGGNQPQHF. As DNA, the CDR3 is TGCGCCAGCAGCGAGACAGGGGGCAATCAGCCCCAGCATTTT. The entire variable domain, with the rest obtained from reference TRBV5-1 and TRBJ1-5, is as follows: KAGVTQTPRYLIKTRGQQVTLSCSPISGHRSVSWYQQTPGQGLQFLFEYFSETQRNKGNFPGRFSGRQFSNSRSEMNVSTLELGDSALYLCASSETGGNQPQHFGDGTRLSIL.

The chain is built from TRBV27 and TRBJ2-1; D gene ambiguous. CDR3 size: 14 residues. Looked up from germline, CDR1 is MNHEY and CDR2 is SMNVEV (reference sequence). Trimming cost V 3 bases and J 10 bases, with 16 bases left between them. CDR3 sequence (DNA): TGTGCCAGCAGTTTGAATCCAGGTATGACGGAGCAGTTCTTC. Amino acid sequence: CASSLNPGMTEQFF.

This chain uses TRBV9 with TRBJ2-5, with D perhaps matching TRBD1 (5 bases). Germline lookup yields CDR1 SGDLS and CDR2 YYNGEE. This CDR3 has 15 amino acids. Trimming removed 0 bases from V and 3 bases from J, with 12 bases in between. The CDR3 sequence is CASSVAISREETQYF. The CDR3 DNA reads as TGTGCCAGCAGCGTAGCTATTTCCAGGGAAGAGACCCAGTACTTC. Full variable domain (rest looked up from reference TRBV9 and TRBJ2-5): DSGVTQTPKHLITATGQRVTLRCSPRSGDLSVYWYQQSLDQGLQFLIQYYNGEERAKGNILERFSAQQFPDLHSELNLSSLELGDSALYFCASSVAISREETQYFGPGTRLLVL.

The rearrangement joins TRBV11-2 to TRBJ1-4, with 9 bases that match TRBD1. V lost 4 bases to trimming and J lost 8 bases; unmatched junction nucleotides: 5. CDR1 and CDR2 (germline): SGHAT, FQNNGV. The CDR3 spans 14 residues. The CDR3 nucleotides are TGTGCCAGCAGCTCACAGGGGGCGGAGGAAAAACTGTTTTTT. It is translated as CASSSQGAEEKLFF.

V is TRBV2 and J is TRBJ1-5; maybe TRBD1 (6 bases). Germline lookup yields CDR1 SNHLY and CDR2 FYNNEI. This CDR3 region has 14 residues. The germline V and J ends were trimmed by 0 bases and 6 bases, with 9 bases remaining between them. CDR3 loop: CASSEATGAQPQHF. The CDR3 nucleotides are TGTGCCAGCAGTGAAGCTACGGGGGCTCAGCCCCAGCATTTT.

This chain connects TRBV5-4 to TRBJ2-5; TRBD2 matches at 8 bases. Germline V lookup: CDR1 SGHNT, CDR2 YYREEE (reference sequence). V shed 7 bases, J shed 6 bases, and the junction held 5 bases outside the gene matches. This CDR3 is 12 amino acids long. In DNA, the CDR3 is TGTGCCAGCCGGGGGGGCGAAAAGACCCAGTACTTC. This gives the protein CASRGGEKTQYF.

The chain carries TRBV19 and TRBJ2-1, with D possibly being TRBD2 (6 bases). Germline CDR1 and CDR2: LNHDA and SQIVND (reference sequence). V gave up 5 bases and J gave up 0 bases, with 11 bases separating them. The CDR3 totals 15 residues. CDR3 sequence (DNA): TGTGCCAGTAGTTGGCGGGATGTCTCCTACAATGAGCAGTTCTTC. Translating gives CASSWRDVSYNEQFF.

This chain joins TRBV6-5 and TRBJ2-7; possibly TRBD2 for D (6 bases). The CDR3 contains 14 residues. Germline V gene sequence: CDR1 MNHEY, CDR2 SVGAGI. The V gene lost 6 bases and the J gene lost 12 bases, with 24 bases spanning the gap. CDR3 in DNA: TGTGCCAGCAGATCCGGGACTCAGTCCCGGCCTCGGTACTTC. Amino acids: CASRSGTQSRPRYF.

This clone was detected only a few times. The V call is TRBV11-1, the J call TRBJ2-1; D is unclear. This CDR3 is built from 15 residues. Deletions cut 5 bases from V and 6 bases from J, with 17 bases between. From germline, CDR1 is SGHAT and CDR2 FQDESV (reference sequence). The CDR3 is CASSLGGFTSNEQFF. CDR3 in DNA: TGTGCCAGCAGCCTCGGCGGCTTTACTTCCAATGAGCAGTTCTTC.

The CDR3 region has the DNA TGTGCCAGCAGCCGGACAGGGTATGTCGAGACCCAGTACTTC. It yields the protein CASSRTGYVETQYF. The chain recombines TRBV5-4 with TRBJ2-5, with 8 positions matching TRBD1. The CDR3 consists of 14 residues. Germline lookup yields CDR1 SGHNT and CDR2 YYREEE (reference sequence). Trimming at V came to 4 bases and at J to 5 bases, leaving 7 bases not matched to a gene.